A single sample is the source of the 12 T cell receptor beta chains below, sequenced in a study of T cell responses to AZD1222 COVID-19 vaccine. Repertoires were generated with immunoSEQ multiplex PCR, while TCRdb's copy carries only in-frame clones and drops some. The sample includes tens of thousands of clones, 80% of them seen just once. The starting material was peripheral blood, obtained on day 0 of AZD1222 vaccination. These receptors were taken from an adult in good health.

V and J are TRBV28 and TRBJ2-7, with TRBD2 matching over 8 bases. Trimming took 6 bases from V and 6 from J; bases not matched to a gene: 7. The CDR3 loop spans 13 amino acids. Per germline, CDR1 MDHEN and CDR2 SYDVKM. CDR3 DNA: TGTGCCAGCAGGAGCCGGGGGGGCGTCGAGCAGTACTTC. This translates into CASRSRGGVEQYF.

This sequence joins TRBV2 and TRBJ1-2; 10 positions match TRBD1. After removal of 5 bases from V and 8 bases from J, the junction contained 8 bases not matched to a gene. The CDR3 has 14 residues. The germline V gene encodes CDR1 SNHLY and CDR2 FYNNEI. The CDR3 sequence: CASSSRDRGLGYTF. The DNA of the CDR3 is TGTGCCAGCAGTAGCCGGGACAGGGGACTCGGCTACACCTTC.

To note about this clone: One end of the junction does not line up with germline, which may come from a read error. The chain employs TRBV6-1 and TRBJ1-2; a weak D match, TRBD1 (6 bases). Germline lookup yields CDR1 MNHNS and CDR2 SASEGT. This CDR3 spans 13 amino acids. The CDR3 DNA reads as TGTGCCAGCTGTGAGGGGGAGGGGGGGGGCTACACCTTC. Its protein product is CASCEGEGGGYTF.

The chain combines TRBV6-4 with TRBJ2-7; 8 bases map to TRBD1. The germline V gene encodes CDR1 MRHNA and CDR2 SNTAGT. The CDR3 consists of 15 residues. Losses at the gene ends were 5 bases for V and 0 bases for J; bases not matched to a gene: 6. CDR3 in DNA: TGTGCCAGCAGTCCACAGGGGGATAGCTCCTACGAGCAGTACTTC. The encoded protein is CASSPQGDSSYEQYF.

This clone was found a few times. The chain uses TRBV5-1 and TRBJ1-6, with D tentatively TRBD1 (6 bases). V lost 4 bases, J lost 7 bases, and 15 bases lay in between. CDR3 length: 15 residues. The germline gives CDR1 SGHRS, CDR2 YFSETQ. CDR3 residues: CASSISDRRNSPLHF. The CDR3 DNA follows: TGCGCCAGCAGCATATCTGACAGGCGAAATTCACCCCTCCACTTT.

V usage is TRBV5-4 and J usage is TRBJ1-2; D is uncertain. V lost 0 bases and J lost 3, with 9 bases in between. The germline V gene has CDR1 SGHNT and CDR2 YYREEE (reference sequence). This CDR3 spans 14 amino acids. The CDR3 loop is CASSLAWRDYGYTF. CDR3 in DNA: TGTGCCAGCAGCTTGGCATGGAGGGACTATGGCTACACCTTC.

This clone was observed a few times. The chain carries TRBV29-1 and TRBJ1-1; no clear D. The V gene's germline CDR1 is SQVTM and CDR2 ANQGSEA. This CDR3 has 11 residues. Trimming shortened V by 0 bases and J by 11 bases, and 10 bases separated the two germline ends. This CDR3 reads CSVEEGWVAFF. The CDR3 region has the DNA TGCAGCGTTGAAGAGGGGTGGGTCGCTTTCTTT.

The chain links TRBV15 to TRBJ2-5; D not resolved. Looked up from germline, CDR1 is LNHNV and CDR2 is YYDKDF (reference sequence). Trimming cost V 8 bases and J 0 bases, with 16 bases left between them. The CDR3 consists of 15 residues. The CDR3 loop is CATSATPGYQETQYF. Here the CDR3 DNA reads TGTGCCACCTCAGCGACCCCAGGATACCAAGAGACCCAGTACTTC.

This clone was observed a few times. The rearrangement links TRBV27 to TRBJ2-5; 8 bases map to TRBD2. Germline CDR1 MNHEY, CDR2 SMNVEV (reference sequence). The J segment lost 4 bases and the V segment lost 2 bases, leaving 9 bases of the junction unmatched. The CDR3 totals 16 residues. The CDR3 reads CASSLRWSGGGETQYF. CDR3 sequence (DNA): TGTGCCAGCAGTTTACGGTGGAGCGGGGGCGGAGAGACCCAGTACTTC.

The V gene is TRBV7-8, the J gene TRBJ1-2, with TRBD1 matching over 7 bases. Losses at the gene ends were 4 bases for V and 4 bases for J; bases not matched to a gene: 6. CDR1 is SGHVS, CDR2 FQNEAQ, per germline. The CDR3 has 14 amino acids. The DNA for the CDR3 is TGTGCCAGCAGCTCGACAGGGAAACCCTATGGCTACACCTTC. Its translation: CASSSTGKPYGYTF.

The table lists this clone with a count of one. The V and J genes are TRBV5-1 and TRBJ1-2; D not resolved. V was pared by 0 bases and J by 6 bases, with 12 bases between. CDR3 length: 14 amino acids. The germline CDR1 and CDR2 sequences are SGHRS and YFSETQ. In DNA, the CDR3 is TGCGCCAGCAGCTTGGAATTGGGGAGGAATGGCTACACCTTC. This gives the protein CASSLELGRNGYTF.

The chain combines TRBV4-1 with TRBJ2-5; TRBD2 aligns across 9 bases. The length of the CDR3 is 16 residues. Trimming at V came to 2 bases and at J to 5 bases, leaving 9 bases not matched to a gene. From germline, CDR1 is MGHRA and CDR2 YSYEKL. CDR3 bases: TGCGCCAGCAGCCAATTAGCGGGGGCCATGGGGGAGACCCAGTACTTC. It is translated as CASSQLAGAMGETQYF.